Listed below are T cell receptor beta chains from one sample, sequenced in a study of OX40 agonist ivuxolimab in advanced cancers. Sequencing used immunoSEQ multiplex PCR; TCRdb keeps in-frame clones, though not all of them. This sample has 58,000 or so clones; roughly nine tenths occur once, and the top ten carry 12%. The sequencing here drew on CD4+ or CD8+ T cells sorted from blood, taken in a trial of the OX40 agonist ivuxolimab. These TCRs come from an adult with an advanced solid tumor such as melanoma, head and neck, liver or kidney cancer. Both conserved end residues are part of each CDR3. Each record gives: V gene, J gene, D gene, clone size, CDR3 DNA, CDR3 protein. D genes are given only for firm matches. Clone sizes are given selectively: once, few, many, or a class where the clone is expanded.

v_gene: TRBV14; j_gene: TRBJ2-7; d_gene: TRBD1; abundance: .; CDR3nt: TGTGCCAGCAGCCAAGCTTGGGACAGGTTCGGGGAGCAGTACTTC; CDR3aa: CASSQAWDRFGEQYF
v_gene: TRBV4-1; j_gene: TRBJ1-5; d_gene: TRBD1; abundance: .; CDR3nt: TGCGCCAGCAGCCAAGATTTAGGGACAGGGCATAGCAATCAGCCCCAGCATTTT; CDR3aa: CASSQDLGTGHSNQPQHF
v_gene: TRBV27; j_gene: TRBJ2-2; d_gene: .; abundance: .; CDR3nt: TGTGCCAGCAGTTCGGGACTGAACACCGGGGAGCTGTTTTTT; CDR3aa: CASSSGLNTGELFF
v_gene: TRBV18; j_gene: TRBJ2-1; d_gene: TRBD1; abundance: .; CDR3nt: TGTGCCAGCTCTCCCAAGGGACAGGGATACAATGAGCAGTTCTTC; CDR3aa: CASSPKGQGYNEQFF
v_gene: TRBV27; j_gene: TRBJ2-7; d_gene: .; abundance: .; CDR3nt: TGTGCCAGCAGTTCCGGGACTGACCTCTACGAGCAGTACTTC; CDR3aa: CASSSGTDLYEQYF
v_gene: TRBV5-1; j_gene: TRBJ2-7; d_gene: TRBD1; abundance: once; CDR3nt: TGCGCCAGCACCCACGGCAGGGGACAGTACGAGCAGTACTTC; CDR3aa: CASTHGRGQYEQYF
v_gene: TRBV10-1; j_gene: TRBJ2-7; d_gene: TRBD2; abundance: few; CDR3nt: TGCGCCAGCAGTGCGGGACTAGCGGGAGACTCCTACGAGCAGTACTTC; CDR3aa: CASSAGLAGDSYEQYF
v_gene: TRBV2; j_gene: TRBJ2-5; d_gene: .; abundance: .; CDR3nt: TGTGCCAGCAGCCAAGGACAGATGGAGCAAGAGACCCAGTACTTC; CDR3aa: CASSQGQMEQETQYF
v_gene: TRBV25-1; j_gene: TRBJ1-1; d_gene: TRBD1; abundance: .; CDR3nt: TGTGCCAGCAGCTTAGACAGGGGGTTTAACACTGAAGCTTTCTTT; CDR3aa: CASSLDRGFNTEAFF
v_gene: TRBV4-1; j_gene: TRBJ2-7; d_gene: .; abundance: few; CDR3nt: TGCGCCAGCAGCCAGGGAATGGACAGCTCCTACGAGCAGTACTTC; CDR3aa: CASSQGMDSSYEQYF
v_gene: TRBV27; j_gene: TRBJ2-1; d_gene: .; abundance: .; CDR3nt: TGTGCCAGCAGTCTCTCGGGCGGGACTCACAATGAGCAGTTCTTC; CDR3aa: CASSLSGGTHNEQFF
v_gene: TRBV6-5; j_gene: TRBJ2-2; d_gene: .; abundance: .; CDR3nt: TGTGCCAGCAGTTACTCGGGGGAGACCGGGGAGCTGTTTTTT; CDR3aa: CASSYSGETGELFF
v_gene: TRBV11-2; j_gene: TRBJ2-7; d_gene: .; abundance: many; CDR3nt: TGTGCCAGCAGCTTAGGGACCCCACAGGGAACGTACTTC; CDR3aa: CASSLGTPQGTYF
v_gene: TRBV19; j_gene: TRBJ2-7; d_gene: TRBD2; abundance: .; CDR3nt: TGTGCCAGTAGTATGTGGAGCGGGAGCTCCTACGAGCAGTACTTC; CDR3aa: CASSMWSGSSYEQYF
v_gene: TRBV27; j_gene: TRBJ2-7; d_gene: .; abundance: .; CDR3nt: TGTGCCAGCAGTTTCGAGGGGGACTACGAGCAGTACTTC; CDR3aa: CASSFEGDYEQYF
v_gene: TRBV10-3; j_gene: TRBJ2-5; d_gene: TRBD2; abundance: .; CDR3nt: TGTGCCATCAGTGGACTAGCGGGGTCAGAGACCCAGTACTTC; CDR3aa: CAISGLAGSETQYF
v_gene: TRBV19; j_gene: TRBJ2-1; d_gene: .; abundance: .; CDR3nt: TGTGCCAGTAGTATGGTCGGGGGAGTCTACAATGAGCAGTTCTTC; CDR3aa: CASSMVGGVYNEQFF
v_gene: TRBV11-1; j_gene: TRBJ2-5; d_gene: .; abundance: .; CDR3nt: TGTGCCAGCAGCCGGCGGGGGGGGACAGGACAAGAGACCCAGTACTTC; CDR3aa: CASSRRGGTGQETQYF
v_gene: TRBV27; j_gene: TRBJ1-2; d_gene: .; abundance: .; CDR3nt: TGTGCCAGCAGTTTGAACCCCCAAAACCCTAACTATGGCTACACCTTC; CDR3aa: CASSLNPQNPNYGYTF
v_gene: TRBV18; j_gene: TRBJ2-1; d_gene: TRBD2; abundance: .; CDR3nt: TGTGCCAGCTCACCGGCCGGGACTAGCGGGAACAATGAGCAGTTCTTC; CDR3aa: CASSPAGTSGNNEQFF
v_gene: TRBV10-3; j_gene: TRBJ2-1; d_gene: .; abundance: once; CDR3nt: TGTGCCATCAAGGGCATAGCGGAGTACAATGAGCAGTTCTTC; CDR3aa: CAIKGIAEYNEQFF
v_gene: TRBV15; j_gene: TRBJ2-7; d_gene: TRBD2; abundance: .; CDR3nt: TGTGCCACCAGCAGAGGGGCTAGCGGGAGTTACGAGCAGTACTTC; CDR3aa: CATSRGASGSYEQYF
v_gene: TRBV7-9; j_gene: TRBJ1-4; d_gene: .; abundance: .; CDR3nt: TGTGCCAGCAGCCATTATCCCAATGAAAAACTGTTTTTT; CDR3aa: CASSHYPNEKLFF
v_gene: TRBV6-6; j_gene: TRBJ1-5; d_gene: .; abundance: few; CDR3nt: TGTGCCAGCAGCCCCGTCACCGATCAGCCCCAGCATTTT; CDR3aa: CASSPVTDQPQHF
v_gene: TRBV5-5; j_gene: TRBJ2-7; d_gene: .; abundance: .; CDR3nt: TGTGCCAGCAGCTTGGTGGCGGCCTACGAGCAGTACTTC; CDR3aa: CASSLVAAYEQYF
v_gene: TRBV27; j_gene: TRBJ2-2; d_gene: .; abundance: .; CDR3nt: TGTGCCAGCAGTTCCCCAGAAGCCGGGGAGCTGTTTTTT; CDR3aa: CASSSPEAGELFF
v_gene: TRBV9; j_gene: TRBJ2-3; d_gene: .; abundance: .; CDR3nt: TGTGCCAGCAGCGCCGGCGCCGGAGATACGCAGTATTTT; CDR3aa: CASSAGAGDTQYF
v_gene: TRBV19; j_gene: TRBJ1-5; d_gene: TRBD1; abundance: .; CDR3nt: TGTGCCAGTAGTATCGTTCCGGGACAGGGACTCAATCAGCCCCAGCATTTT; CDR3aa: CASSIVPGQGLNQPQHF
v_gene: TRBV9; j_gene: TRBJ2-3; d_gene: .; abundance: .; CDR3nt: TGTGCCAGCAGCGTAGTAGGGATCGGGACAGATACGCAGTATTTT; CDR3aa: CASSVVGIGTDTQYF
v_gene: TRBV7-9; j_gene: TRBJ1-3; d_gene: .; abundance: once; CDR3nt: TGTGCCAGCAGCTTATTCACAGGCCCCGCTGGAAACACCATATATTTT; CDR3aa: CASSLFTGPAGNTIYF
v_gene: TRBV11-3; j_gene: TRBJ2-3; d_gene: TRBD2; abundance: .; CDR3nt: TGTGCCAGCAGCTTGACCACACTAGCGACAGATACGCAGTATTTT; CDR3aa: CASSLTTLATDTQYF
v_gene: TRBV7-6; j_gene: TRBJ1-4; d_gene: .; abundance: once; CDR3nt: TGTGCCAGCAGCTTAGAAAGGGGTGGAGGGGGTCGTGAAAAACTGTTTTTT; CDR3aa: CASSLERGGGGREKLFF
v_gene: TRBV27; j_gene: TRBJ2-7; d_gene: .; abundance: .; CDR3nt: TGTGCCAGCAGTTTATGGGGCAGGGTGGATCTATACGAGCAGTACTTC; CDR3aa: CASSLWGRVDLYEQYF
v_gene: TRBV19; j_gene: TRBJ1-6; d_gene: TRBD1; abundance: .; CDR3nt: TGTGCCAGTAGTATCTCCCTGGACAGGGCCGGGAATTCACCCCTCCACTTT; CDR3aa: CASSISLDRAGNSPLHF
v_gene: TRBV19; j_gene: TRBJ2-7; d_gene: .; abundance: .; CDR3nt: TGTGCCAGCGCCCGGGACGGAGAGGACGAGCAGTACTTC; CDR3aa: CASARDGEDEQYF
v_gene: TRBV28; j_gene: TRBJ2-7; d_gene: .; abundance: .; CDR3nt: TGTGCCAGCAGCCGGATCCCGAGCTCCTACGAGCAGTACTTC; CDR3aa: CASSRIPSSYEQYF
v_gene: TRBV7-9; j_gene: TRBJ2-1; d_gene: .; abundance: .; CDR3nt: TGTGCCAGCAGCTTAGTAATCGGCAATGAGCAGTTCTTC; CDR3aa: CASSLVIGNEQFF
v_gene: TRBV19; j_gene: TRBJ2-1; d_gene: .; abundance: .; CDR3nt: TGTGCCAGTAGTCAAGGGGGAGTCGGCTACAATGAGCAGTTCTTC; CDR3aa: CASSQGGVGYNEQFF
v_gene: TRBV7-6; j_gene: TRBJ1-1; d_gene: TRBD1; abundance: .; CDR3nt: TGTGCCAGCAGCCCACGGACAGGCGGAGGCACTGAAGCTTTCTTT; CDR3aa: CASSPRTGGGTEAFF
v_gene: TRBV4-1; j_gene: TRBJ2-7; d_gene: .; abundance: .; CDR3nt: TGCGCCAGCAGCCAAGGACTAGAGTACGAGCAGTACTTC; CDR3aa: CASSQGLEYEQYF
v_gene: TRBV19; j_gene: TRBJ1-3; d_gene: .; abundance: .; CDR3nt: TGTGCCAGTAGTAATTCCCCCGAGTTGGATTATGGAAACACCATATATTTT; CDR3aa: CASSNSPELDYGNTIYF
v_gene: TRBV5-1; j_gene: TRBJ2-1; d_gene: TRBD2; abundance: .; CDR3nt: TGCGCCAGCAGCTCACCCAGGCTAGCGGACAATGAGCAGTTCTTC; CDR3aa: CASSSPRLADNEQFF
v_gene: TRBV2; j_gene: TRBJ1-2; d_gene: .; abundance: .; CDR3nt: TGTGCCAGCAGTGAGGGCAGATCAAATAACTATGGCTACACCTTC; CDR3aa: CASSEGRSNNYGYTF
v_gene: TRBV5-4; j_gene: TRBJ2-7; d_gene: .; abundance: .; CDR3nt: TGTGCCAGCAGCTTGGAGGTCCTAGACTACGAGCAGTACTTC; CDR3aa: CASSLEVLDYEQYF
v_gene: TRBV15; j_gene: TRBJ2-7; d_gene: .; abundance: .; CDR3nt: TGTGCCACCAGCAGAGGATATGAAGCATCCTACGAGCAGTACTTC; CDR3aa: CATSRGYEASYEQYF
v_gene: TRBV7-9; j_gene: TRBJ1-1; d_gene: TRBD1; abundance: .; CDR3nt: TGTGCCAGCAGCCGCTCAGGGACAGGGAACGAAGCTTTCTTT; CDR3aa: CASSRSGTGNEAFF